The clone carrying this T cell receptor (beta chain) has a handful of counts. The antigen is undetermined. Deletions cut 1 base from V and 3 bases from J, with 3 bases between. This CDR3 has 12 residues. Germline-derived CDR1 and CDR2 are SEHNR and FQNEAQ (reference sequence). This sample was included in a study of vaccination effects on CD4 cells after COVID-19. The ViraFEST assay expanded antigen-specific CD4+ T cells with viral peptide pools before sequencing. Investigators separated out CD4+ T cells once around 10 days of culture had passed. SARS-CoV-2 infection was confirmed by PCR in the person between March and December 2020. Sequencing was performed with immunoSEQ multiplex PCR; in TCRdb, only in-frame clones are kept and a portion is missing. The sample lists tens of thousands of clones, around 70% seen once, with more than 15% in the top ten.

This TCR was recovered from a human donor who had a prior SARS-CoV-2 infection. Sequenced here: CD4+ T cells from PBMCs cultured with HCoV-NL63 spike peptides, sampled before COVID-19 vaccination. V usage is TRBV7-9 and J usage is TRBJ2-5; D remains ambiguous. The CDR3, as DNA: TGTGCCAGCAGCTTAGTCGAAGAGACCCAGTACTTC. Its protein is CASSLVEETQYF.